The clone carrying this T cell receptor (beta chain) was counted at least ten times. Trimming cost V 0 bases and J 4 bases, with 15 bases left between them. Per germline, CDR1 SGHAT and CDR2 FQNNGV. CDR3 length: 16 residues. Every donor gave 7.5 to 10 milliliters of peripheral blood. This sample is part of a study of blood T cells in healthy people across ages. Next came a second PCR, run for about 6 to 12 cycles, which used a sample-barcoded 5' primer along with a J-beta primer mix. MiXCR was run by TCRdb on the 5' RACE reads, yielding one entry per CDR3 protein. Here the sample spans some 640,000 distinct CDR3 sequences, approximately 49% being singletons.

Source material: blood. The chain carries TRBV11-2 and TRBJ1-2, with D possibly being TRBD1 (6 bases). This TCR was recovered from a woman aged 60-75 years in good health. For the CDR3, the DNA is TGTGCCAGCAGCTTAGACGCAGGCACAGGGAGCTATGGCTACACCTTC. Translation gives CASSLDAGTGSYGYTF.